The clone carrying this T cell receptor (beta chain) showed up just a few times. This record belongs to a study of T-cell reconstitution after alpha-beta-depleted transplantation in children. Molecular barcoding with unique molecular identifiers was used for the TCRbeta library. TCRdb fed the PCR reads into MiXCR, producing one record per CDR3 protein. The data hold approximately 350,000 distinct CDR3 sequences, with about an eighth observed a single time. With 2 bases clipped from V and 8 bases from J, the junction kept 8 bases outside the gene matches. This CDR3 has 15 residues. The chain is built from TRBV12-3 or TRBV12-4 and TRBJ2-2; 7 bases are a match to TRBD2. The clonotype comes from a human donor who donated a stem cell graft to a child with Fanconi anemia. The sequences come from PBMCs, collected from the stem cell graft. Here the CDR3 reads CASSLRAAGRGELFF. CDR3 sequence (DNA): TGTGCCAGCAGTTTACGGGCAGCGGGGAGGGGGGAGCTGTTTTTT.